This T cell receptor beta chain was recorded in a study of lymphopenia after photon versus proton radiotherapy. Findings and caveats of the study: Relative stability marked proton patients; photon patients lost diversity and naive cells. After lymphocyte nadir, photon-treated repertoires showed oligoclonal expansion, especially CD8+ Temra.

Profiling relied on immunoSEQ multiplex PCR, and the TCRdb table lists in-frame clones only, not all of them. This sample yields 35,000 to 45,000 clones, of which around 86% are seen a single time; 24% belongs to the top ten. Details on this clone: Antigen specificity is unknown.

Germline loops: CDR1 SGHKS, CDR2 YYEKEE (reference sequence). V lost 4 bases to trimming and J lost 2 bases; unmatched junction nucleotides: 7. The CDR3 spans 15 residues. The receptor's source is a woman in her seventies with pancreatic cancer. V gene TRBV5-5 combines with J gene TRBJ1-2; the match to TRBD1 covers 8 bases. Sequences were derived from peripheral blood, sampled from a patient treated with proton-based radiotherapy. CDR3 residues: CASSPGQATNYGYTF. DNA of the CDR3: TGTGCCAGCAGCCCGGGACAGGCAACAAACTATGGCTACACCTTC.